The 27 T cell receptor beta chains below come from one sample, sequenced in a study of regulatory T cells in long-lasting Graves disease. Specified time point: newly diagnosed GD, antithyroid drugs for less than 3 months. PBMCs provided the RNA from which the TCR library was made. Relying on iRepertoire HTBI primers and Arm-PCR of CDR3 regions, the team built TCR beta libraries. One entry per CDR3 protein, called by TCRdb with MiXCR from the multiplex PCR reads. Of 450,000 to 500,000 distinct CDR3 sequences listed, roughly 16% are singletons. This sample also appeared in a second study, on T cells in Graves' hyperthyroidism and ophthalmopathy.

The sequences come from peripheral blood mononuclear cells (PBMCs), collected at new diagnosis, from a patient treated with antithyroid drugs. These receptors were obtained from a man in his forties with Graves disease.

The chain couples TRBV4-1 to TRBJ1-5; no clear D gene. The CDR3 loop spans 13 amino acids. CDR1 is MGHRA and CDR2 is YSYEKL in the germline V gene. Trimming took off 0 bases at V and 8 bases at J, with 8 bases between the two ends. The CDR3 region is CASSQDLVKPQHF. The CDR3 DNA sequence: TGCGCCAGCAGCCAAGATCTGGTGAAGCCCCAGCATTTT.

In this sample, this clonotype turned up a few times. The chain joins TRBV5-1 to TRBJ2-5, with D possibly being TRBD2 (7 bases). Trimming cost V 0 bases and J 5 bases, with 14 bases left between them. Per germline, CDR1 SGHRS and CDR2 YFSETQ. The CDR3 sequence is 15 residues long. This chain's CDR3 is CASSLANREGETQYF. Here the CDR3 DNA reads TGCGCCAGCAGCTTGGCAAACAGGGAGGGCGAGACCCAGTACTTC.

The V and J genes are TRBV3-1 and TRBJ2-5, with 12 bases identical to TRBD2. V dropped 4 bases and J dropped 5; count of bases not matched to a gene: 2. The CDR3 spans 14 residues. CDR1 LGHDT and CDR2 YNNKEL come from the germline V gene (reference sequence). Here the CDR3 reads CASSPTSGRETQYF. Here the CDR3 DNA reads TGTGCCAGCAGCCCTACTAGCGGGAGGGAGACCCAGTACTTC.

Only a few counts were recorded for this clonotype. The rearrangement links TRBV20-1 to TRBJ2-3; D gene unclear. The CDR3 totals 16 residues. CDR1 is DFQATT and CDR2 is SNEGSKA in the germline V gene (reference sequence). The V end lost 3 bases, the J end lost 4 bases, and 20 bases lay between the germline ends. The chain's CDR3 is CSASDRHSSVPDTQYF. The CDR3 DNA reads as TGCAGTGCTAGCGACCGACATTCGTCCGTCCCAGATACGCAGTATTTT.

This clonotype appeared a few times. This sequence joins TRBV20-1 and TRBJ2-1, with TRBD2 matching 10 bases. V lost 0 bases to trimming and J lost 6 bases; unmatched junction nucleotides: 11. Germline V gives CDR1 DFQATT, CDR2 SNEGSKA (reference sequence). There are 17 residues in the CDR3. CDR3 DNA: TGCAGTGCTAGAGATGCGGGAGGACTAGCGGACACCAATGAGCAGTTCTTC. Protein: CSARDAGGLADTNEQFF.

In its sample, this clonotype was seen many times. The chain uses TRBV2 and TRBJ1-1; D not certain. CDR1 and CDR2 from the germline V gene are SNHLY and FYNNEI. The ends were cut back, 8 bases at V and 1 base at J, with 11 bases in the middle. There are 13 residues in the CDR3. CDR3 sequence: CASETAKNTEAFF. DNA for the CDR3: TGTGCCAGCGAAACAGCGAAGAACACTGAAGCTTTCTTT.

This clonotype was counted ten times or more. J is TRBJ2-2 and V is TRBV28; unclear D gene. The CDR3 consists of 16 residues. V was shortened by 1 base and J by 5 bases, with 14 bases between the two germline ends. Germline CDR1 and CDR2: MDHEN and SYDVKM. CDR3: CASSLSSTLLTGELFF. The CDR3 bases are TGTGCCAGCAGTTTATCCAGCACACTCCTGACCGGGGAGCTGTTTTTT. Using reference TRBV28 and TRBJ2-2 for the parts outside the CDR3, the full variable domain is DVKVTQSSRYLVKRTGEKVFLECVQDMDHENMFWYRQDPGLGLRLIYFSYDVKMKEKGDIPEGYSVSREKKERFSLILESASTNQTSMYLCASSLSSTLLTGELFFGEGSRLTVL.

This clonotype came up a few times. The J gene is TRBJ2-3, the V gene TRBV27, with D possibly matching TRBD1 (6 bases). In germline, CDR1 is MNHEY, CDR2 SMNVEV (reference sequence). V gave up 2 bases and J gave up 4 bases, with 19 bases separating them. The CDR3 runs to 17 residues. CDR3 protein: CASSLGAWAGAADTQYF. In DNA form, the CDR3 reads TGTGCCAGCAGTTTAGGGGCGTGGGCAGGGGCGGCAGATACGCAGTATTTT.

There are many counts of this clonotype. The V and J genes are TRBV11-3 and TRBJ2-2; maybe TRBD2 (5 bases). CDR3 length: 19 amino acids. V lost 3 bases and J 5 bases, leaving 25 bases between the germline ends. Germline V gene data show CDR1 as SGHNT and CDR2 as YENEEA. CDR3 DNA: TGTGCCAGCAGCTTTACAAAACCAGGCGTCTACCGAGGGACCGGGGAGCTGTTTTTT. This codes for CASSFTKPGVYRGTGELFF.

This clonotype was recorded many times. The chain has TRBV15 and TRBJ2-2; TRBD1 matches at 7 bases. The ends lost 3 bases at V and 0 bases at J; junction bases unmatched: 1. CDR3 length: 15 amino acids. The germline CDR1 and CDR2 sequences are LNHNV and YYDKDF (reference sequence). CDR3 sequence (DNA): TGTGCCACCAGCAGCGGGACAGCGAACACCGGGGAGCTGTTTTTT. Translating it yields CATSSGTANTGELFF.

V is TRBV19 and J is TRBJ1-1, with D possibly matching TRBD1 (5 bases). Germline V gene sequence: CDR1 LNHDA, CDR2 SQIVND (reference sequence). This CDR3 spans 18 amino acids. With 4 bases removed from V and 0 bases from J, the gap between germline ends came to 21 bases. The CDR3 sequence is CASSNKRGLRLMNTEAFF. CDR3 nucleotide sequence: TGTGCCAGTAGTAACAAACGGGGACTGCGCCTAATGAACACTGAAGCTTTCTTT.

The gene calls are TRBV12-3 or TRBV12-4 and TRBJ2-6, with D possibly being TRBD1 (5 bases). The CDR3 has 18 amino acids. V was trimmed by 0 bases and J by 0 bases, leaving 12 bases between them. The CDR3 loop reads CASSLAGRTLSGANVLTF. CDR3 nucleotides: TGTGCCAGCAGTTTAGCGGGGCGAACCCTCTCTGGGGCCAACGTCCTGACTTTC.

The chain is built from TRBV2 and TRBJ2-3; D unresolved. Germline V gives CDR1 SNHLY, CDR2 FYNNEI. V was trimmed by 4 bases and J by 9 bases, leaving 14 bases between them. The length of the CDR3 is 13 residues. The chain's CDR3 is CASSVETDQTQYF. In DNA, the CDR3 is TGTGCCAGCAGTGTGGAAACTGATCAGACGCAGTATTTT.

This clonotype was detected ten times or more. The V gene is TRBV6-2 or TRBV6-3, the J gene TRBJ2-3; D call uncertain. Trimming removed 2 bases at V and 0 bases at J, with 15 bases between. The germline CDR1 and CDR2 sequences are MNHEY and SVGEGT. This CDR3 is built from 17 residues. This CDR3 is CASSYSLFKTSTDTQYF. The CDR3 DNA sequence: TGTGCCAGCAGTTACAGCCTATTCAAGACTAGCACAGATACGCAGTATTTT.

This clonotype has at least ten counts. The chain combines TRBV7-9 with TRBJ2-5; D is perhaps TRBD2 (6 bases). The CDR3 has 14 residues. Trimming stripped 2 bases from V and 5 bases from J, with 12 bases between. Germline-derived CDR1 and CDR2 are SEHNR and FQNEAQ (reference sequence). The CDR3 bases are TGTGCCAGCAGCTTACATGGGAGGTTGGAGACCCAGTACTTC. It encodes CASSLHGRLETQYF.

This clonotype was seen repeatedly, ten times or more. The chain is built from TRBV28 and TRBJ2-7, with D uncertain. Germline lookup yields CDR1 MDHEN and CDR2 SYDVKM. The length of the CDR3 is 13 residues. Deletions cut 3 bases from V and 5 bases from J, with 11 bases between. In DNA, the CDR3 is TGTGCCAGCAGTTTGGGTTCGGAAGACGAGCAGTACTTC. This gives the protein CASSLGSEDEQYF.

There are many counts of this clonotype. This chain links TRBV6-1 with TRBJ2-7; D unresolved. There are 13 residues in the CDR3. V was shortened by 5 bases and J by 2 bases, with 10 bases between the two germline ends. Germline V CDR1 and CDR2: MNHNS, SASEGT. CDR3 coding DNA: TGTGCCAGCAGTCCCCGACGGGCCTACGAGCAGTACTTC. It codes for CASSPRRAYEQYF.

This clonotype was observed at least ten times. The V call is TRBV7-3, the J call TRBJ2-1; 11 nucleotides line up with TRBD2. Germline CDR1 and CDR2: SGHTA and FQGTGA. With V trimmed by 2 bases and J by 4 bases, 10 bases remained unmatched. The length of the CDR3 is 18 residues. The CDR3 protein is CASSLSPLTSGVYNEQFF. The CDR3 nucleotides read TGTGCCAGCAGCTTATCCCCTCTGACTAGCGGGGTTTACAATGAGCAGTTCTTC.

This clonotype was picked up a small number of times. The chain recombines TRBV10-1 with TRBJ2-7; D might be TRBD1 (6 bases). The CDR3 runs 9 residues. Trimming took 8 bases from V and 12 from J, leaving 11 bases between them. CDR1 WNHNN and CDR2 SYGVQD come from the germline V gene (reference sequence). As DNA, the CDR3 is TGCGCCAGCCGCCCCAGGGGGTACTTC. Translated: CASRPRGYF.

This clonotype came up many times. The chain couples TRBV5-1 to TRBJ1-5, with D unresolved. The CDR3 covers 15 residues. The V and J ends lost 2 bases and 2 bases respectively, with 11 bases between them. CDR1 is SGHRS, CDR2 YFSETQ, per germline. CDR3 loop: CASSLGSGGNQPQHF. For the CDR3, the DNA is TGCGCCAGCAGCTTAGGCTCGGGAGGCAATCAGCCCCAGCATTTT.

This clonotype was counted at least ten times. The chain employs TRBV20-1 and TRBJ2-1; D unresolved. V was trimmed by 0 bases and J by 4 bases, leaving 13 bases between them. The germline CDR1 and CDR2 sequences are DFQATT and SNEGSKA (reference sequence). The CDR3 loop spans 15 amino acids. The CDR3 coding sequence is TGCAGTGCTAGAGATCTTCGGACGGCGTACAATGAGCAGTTCTTC. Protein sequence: CSARDLRTAYNEQFF.

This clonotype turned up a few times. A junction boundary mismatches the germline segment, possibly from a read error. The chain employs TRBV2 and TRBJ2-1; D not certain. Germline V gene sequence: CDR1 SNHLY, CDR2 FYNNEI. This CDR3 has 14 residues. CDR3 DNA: TGTGCCAGCAGCCGTTCGTCGCTAGTCCAGGAGCGGTTCTTC. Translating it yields CASSRSSLVQERFF.

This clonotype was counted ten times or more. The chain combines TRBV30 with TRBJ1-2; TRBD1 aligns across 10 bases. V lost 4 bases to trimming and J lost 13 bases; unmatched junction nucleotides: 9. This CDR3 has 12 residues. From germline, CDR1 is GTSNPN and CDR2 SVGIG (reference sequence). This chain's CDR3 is CAWIFGQGECTF. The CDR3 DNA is TGTGCCTGGATTTTCGGACAGGGGGAGTGCACCTTC. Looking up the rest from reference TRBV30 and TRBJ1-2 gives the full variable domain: SQTIHQWPATLVQPVGSPLSLECTVEGTSNPNLYWYRQAAGRGLQLLFYSVGIGQISSEVPQNLSASRPQDRQFILSSKKLLLSDSGFYLCAWIFGQGECTFGSGTRLTVV.

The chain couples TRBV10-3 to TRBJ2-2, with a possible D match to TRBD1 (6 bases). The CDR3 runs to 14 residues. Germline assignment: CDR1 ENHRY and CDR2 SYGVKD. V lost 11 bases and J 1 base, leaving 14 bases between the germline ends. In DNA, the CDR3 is TGTGCCGTCAAACCGGGACAGAACACCGGGGAGCTGTTTTTT. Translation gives CAVKPGQNTGELFF.

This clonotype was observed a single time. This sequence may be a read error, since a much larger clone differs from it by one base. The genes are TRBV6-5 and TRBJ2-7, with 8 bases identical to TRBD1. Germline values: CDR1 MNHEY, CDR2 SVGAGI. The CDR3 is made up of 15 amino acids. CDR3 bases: TGTGCCAGCAGTTACTCAGGCAGGGGGCCCTACGGGCAGTACTTC. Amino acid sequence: CASSYSGRGPYGQYF.

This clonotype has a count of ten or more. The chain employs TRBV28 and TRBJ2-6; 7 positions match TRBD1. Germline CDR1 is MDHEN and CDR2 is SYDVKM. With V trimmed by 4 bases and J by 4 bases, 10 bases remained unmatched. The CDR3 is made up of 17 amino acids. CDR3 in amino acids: CASSSTGHVSGANVLTF. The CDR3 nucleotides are TGTGCCAGCAGTTCGACAGGGCACGTTTCCGGGGCCAACGTCCTGACTTTC. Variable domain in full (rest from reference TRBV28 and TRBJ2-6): DVKVTQSSRYLVKRTGEKVFLECVQDMDHENMFWYRQDPGLGLRLIYFSYDVKMKEKGDIPEGYSVSREKKERFSLILESASTNQTSMYLCASSSTGHVSGANVLTFGAGSRLTVL.

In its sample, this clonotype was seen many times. The DNA of the CDR3 is TGTGCCAGCAGCTTCTGGACTAGCGGGAGCAATACGCAGTATTTT. This sequence encodes CASSFWTSGSNTQYF. The V gene is TRBV7-8, the J gene TRBJ2-3; 13 bases are a match to TRBD2. The CDR3 runs to 15 residues. The germline CDR1 and CDR2 sequences are SGHVS and FQNEAQ. The ends lost 3 bases at V and 7 bases at J; junction bases unmatched: 4.